A selection of T cell receptor beta chains follows, all from one sample in a study of T-cell memory formation after mild COVID-19. TCRdb itself ran the 5' RACE reads through MiXCR, one entry per CDR3 protein. The table has approximately 480,000 distinct CDR3 sequences, about 18% seen once. Sequenced sample: PBMCs or a T cell subset sorted from them (not recorded which). The receptors were gathered from an adult woman who had mild COVID-19 (a few samples of this study predate the infection). Cell type and time point are not known. Both conserved end residues are part of each CDR3. D genes are given only for firm matches. Size values are once, few and many counts, or a class for expanded clones, and some rows have none.

length: 12; D: TRBD1; J: TRBJ1-4; V: TRBV13; size: -; CDR3: CASSSDREQLFF; DNA: TGTGCCAGCAGCTCGGACAGGGAACAACTGTTTTTT
length: 13; D: -; J: TRBJ2-7; V: TRBV4-3; size: -; CDR3: CASSQDPVYEQYF; DNA: TGCGCCAGCAGCCAAGATCCGGTTTACGAGCAGTACTTC
length: 15; D: TRBD1; J: TRBJ1-3; V: TRBV4-2; size: -; CDR3: CASRETGSSGNTIYF; DNA: TGTGCCAGCCGAGAGACAGGGAGCTCTGGAAACACCATATATTTT
length: 17; D: -; J: TRBJ2-1; V: TRBV5-1; size: many; CDR3: CASSLEPGGISYNEQFF; DNA: TGCGCCAGCAGCTTGGAGCCCGGGGGAATCTCCTACAATGAGCAGTTCTTC
length: 14; D: -; J: TRBJ2-5; V: TRBV7-3; size: few; CDR3: CASSSGPILPTQYF; DNA: TGTGCCAGCAGCTCCGGACCGATCCTCCCGACCCAGTACTTC
length: 16; D: -; J: TRBJ2-5; V: TRBV6-2/TRBV6-3; size: -; CDR3: CASSPPAEGRKVTQYF; DNA: TGTGCCAGCAGCCCCCCGGCCGAGGGACGAAAGGTGACCCAGTACTTC
length: 13; D: -; J: TRBJ2-5; V: TRBV5-1; size: few; CDR3: CASSLTAEETQYF; DNA: TGCGCCAGCAGCTTGACGGCGGAAGAGACCCAGTACTTC
length: 13; D: -; J: TRBJ1-5; V: TRBV19; size: -; CDR3: CASSNGGVLPQHF; DNA: TGTGCCAGTAGTAATGGAGGGGTCCTGCCCCAGCATTTT
length: 15; D: TRBD2; J: TRBJ2-7; V: TRBV20-1; size: few; CDR3: CSLGRLAGVSYEQYF; DNA: TGCAGTCTGGGACGGCTAGCGGGGGTGTCCTACGAGCAGTACTTC
length: 18; D: -; J: TRBJ2-1; V: TRBV14; size: -; CDR3: CASSELQGLFNVYNEQFF; DNA: TGTGCCAGCAGCGAACTTCAGGGGTTATTCAACGTCTACAATGAGCAGTTCTTC
length: 13; D: -; J: TRBJ2-7; V: TRBV28; size: few; CDR3: CASRQSWEYEQYF; DNA: TGTGCCAGCAGGCAGAGCTGGGAGTACGAGCAGTACTTC
length: 13; D: TRBD1; J: TRBJ1-2; V: TRBV6-5; size: few; CDR3: CASSGQGEGGYTF; DNA: TGTGCCAGCAGCGGACAGGGGGAGGGTGGCTACACCTTC
length: 14; D: TRBD1; J: TRBJ2-7; V: TRBV5-1; size: few; CDR3: CASSGGQGSHEQYF; DNA: TGCGCCAGCAGCGGGGGACAGGGTTCCCACGAGCAGTACTTC
length: 13; D: TRBD2; J: TRBJ2-1; V: TRBV10-3; size: once; CDR3: CAIQGLADNEQFF; DNA: TGTGCCATCCAGGGACTAGCGGACAATGAGCAGTTCTTC
length: 13; D: -; J: TRBJ1-1; V: TRBV12-3/TRBV12-4; size: -; CDR3: CASTLRGVTEAFF; DNA: TGTGCCAGCACCCTTAGGGGGGTTACTGAAGCTTTCTTT
length: 14; D: -; J: TRBJ1-3; V: TRBV7-9; size: few; CDR3: CASSWTFSGNTIYF; DNA: TGTGCCAGCAGTTGGACCTTCTCTGGAAACACCATATATTTT
length: 17; D: -; J: TRBJ2-1; V: TRBV6-2/TRBV6-3; size: few; CDR3: CASSYSVVFDSYNEQFF; DNA: TGTGCCAGCAGTTACTCCGTCGTCTTTGACTCCTACAATGAGCAGTTCTTC
length: 14; D: -; J: TRBJ2-7; V: TRBV12-3/TRBV12-4; size: few; CDR3: CASSFTPEGYEQYF; DNA: TGTGCCAGCAGTTTCACCCCGGAAGGCTACGAGCAGTACTTC
length: 14; D: -; J: TRBJ1-1; V: TRBV29-1; size: -; CDR3: CSVEVGRSDTEAFF; DNA: TGCAGCGTTGAAGTAGGGAGGTCGGACACTGAAGCTTTCTTT
length: 15; D: -; J: TRBJ1-1; V: TRBV25-1; size: few; CDR3: CASSEQSLINTEAFF; DNA: TGTGCCAGCAGTGAACAGTCCCTCATCAACACTGAAGCTTTCTTT
length: 14; D: -; J: TRBJ2-1; V: TRBV20-1; size: -; CDR3: CSAQPGTAGNEQFF; DNA: TGCAGTGCTCAGCCAGGTACGGCGGGAAATGAGCAGTTCTTC
length: 18; D: TRBD1; J: TRBJ2-1; V: TRBV6-2/TRBV6-3; size: few; CDR3: CASSYPDRGGGSLDEQFF; DNA: TGTGCCAGCAGTTACCCGGACAGGGGCGGAGGCTCTTTGGATGAGCAGTTCTTC
length: 18; D: -; J: TRBJ2-3; V: TRBV7-9; size: -; CDR3: CASSFPLAGGLSTDTQYF; DNA: TGTGCCAGCAGCTTCCCCTTAGCCGGGGGCTTAAGCACAGATACGCAGTATTTT
length: 14; D: -; J: TRBJ1-4; V: TRBV15; size: few; CDR3: CATSTDLFGEKLFF; DNA: TGTGCCACCAGCACCGATTTATTCGGGGAAAAACTGTTTTTT
length: 15; D: TRBD2; J: TRBJ2-7; V: TRBV5-1; size: -; CDR3: CASSPGLAKVYEQYF; DNA: TGCGCCAGCAGCCCGGGACTAGCGAAGGTCTACGAGCAGTACTTC
length: 14; D: TRBD1; J: TRBJ1-1; V: TRBV20-1; size: few; CDR3: CSAPVPGQVGEAFF; DNA: TGCAGTGCCCCTGTACCGGGACAGGTCGGTGAAGCTTTCTTT
length: 14; D: -; J: TRBJ1-6; V: TRBV24-1; size: -; CDR3: CATSPGHINSPLHF; DNA: TGTGCCACCAGTCCCGGACATATTAATTCACCCCTCCACTTT
length: 12; D: -; J: TRBJ2-7; V: TRBV7-9; size: few; CDR3: CASSLLDHEQYF; DNA: TGTGCCAGCAGCTTGCTAGATCACGAGCAGTACTTC
length: 12; D: -; J: TRBJ1-2; V: TRBV12-3/TRBV12-4; size: few; CDR3: CASSFSPPGYTF; DNA: TGTGCCAGCAGTTTTAGTCCCCCCGGCTACACCTTC
length: 12; D: -; J: TRBJ2-1; V: TRBV12-3/TRBV12-4; size: -; CDR3: CASSPSRQEQFF; DNA: TGTGCCAGCAGCCCATCACGGCAAGAGCAGTTCTTC
length: 14; D: -; J: TRBJ1-2; V: TRBV29-1; size: few; CDR3: CSVDGRAGNYGYTF; DNA: TGCAGCGTTGATGGGAGGGCAGGGAACTATGGCTACACCTTC
length: 14; D: -; J: TRBJ2-7; V: TRBV6-5; size: -; CDR3: CASSLQVTTYEQYF; DNA: TGTGCCAGCAGCCTACAGGTGACAACCTACGAGCAGTACTTC
length: 12; D: -; J: TRBJ1-1; V: TRBV7-2; size: few; CDR3: CASSLFGAGAFF; DNA: TGTGCCAGCAGCTTATTTGGGGCGGGTGCTTTCTTT
length: 16; D: TRBD1; J: TRBJ1-3; V: TRBV5-5; size: -; CDR3: CASSWDSPYSGNTIYF; DNA: TGTGCCAGCAGCTGGGACAGCCCCTACTCTGGAAACACCATATATTTT
length: 18; D: TRBD1; J: TRBJ2-5; V: TRBV4-3; size: -; CDR3: CASSQDGPDRGLQETQYF; DNA: TGCGCCAGCAGCCAAGATGGGCCCGACAGGGGATTACAAGAGACCCAGTACTTC
length: 15; D: TRBD2; J: TRBJ2-3; V: TRBV6-5; size: -; CDR3: CASRSSGRGGDTQYF; DNA: TGTGCCAGCAGGTCAAGCGGGAGGGGGGGAGATACGCAGTATTTT
length: 16; D: TRBD1; J: TRBJ2-1; V: TRBV23-1; size: -; CDR3: CASSHITGGDHNEQFF; DNA: TGCGCCAGCAGTCATATTACAGGGGGCGATCACAATGAGCAGTTCTTC
length: 15; D: -; J: TRBJ2-1; V: TRBV28; size: -; CDR3: CASTSQDRPYNEQFF; DNA: TGTGCCAGCACCTCCCAGGACAGACCCTACAATGAGCAGTTCTTC
length: 16; D: TRBD2; J: TRBJ2-5; V: TRBV19; size: once; CDR3: CASKVATSGGSETQYF; DNA: TGTGCCAGTAAGGTCGCGACTAGCGGGGGATCGGAGACCCAGTACTTC
length: 12; D: -; J: TRBJ1-2; V: TRBV12-3/TRBV12-4; size: -; CDR3: CASGNLGGGYTF; DNA: TGTGCCAGCGGGAACCTAGGAGGGGGCTACACCTTC
length: 15; D: TRBD2; J: TRBJ2-2; V: TRBV5-1; size: few; CDR3: CASSLGLAGPGELFF; DNA: TGCGCCAGCAGCTTGGGACTAGCGGGTCCCGGGGAGCTGTTTTTT
length: 16; D: TRBD2; J: TRBJ2-3; V: TRBV7-9; size: -; CDR3: CASSSPKRGASNTQYF; DNA: TGTGCCAGCAGCTCACCCAAGCGGGGGGCATCAAATACGCAGTATTTT
length: 14; D: -; J: TRBJ1-1; V: TRBV25-1; size: -; CDR3: CASAGGQKITEAFF; DNA: TGTGCCAGCGCCGGTGGTCAGAAAATCACTGAAGCTTTCTTT
length: 17; D: TRBD1; J: TRBJ1-4; V: TRBV12-3/TRBV12-4; size: -; CDR3: CASSPPFGTGANEKLFF; DNA: TGTGCCAGCAGTCCTCCTTTCGGGACAGGGGCGAATGAAAAACTGTTTTTT
length: 16; D: TRBD2; J: TRBJ2-7; V: TRBV20-1; size: many; CDR3: CSARDPSGRAGYEQYF; DNA: TGCAGTGCTAGAGACCCTAGCGGGAGGGCCGGGTACGAGCAGTACTTC
length: 16; D: -; J: TRBJ1-4; V: TRBV5-1; size: -; CDR3: CASSLARRGPNEKLFF; DNA: TGCGCCAGCAGCCTAGCGCGGAGGGGCCCTAATGAAAAACTGTTTTTT
length: 14; D: -; J: TRBJ2-1; V: TRBV29-1; size: few; CDR3: CSVEDRLANNEQFF; DNA: TGCAGCGTTGAGGACCGGCTAGCCAACAATGAGCAGTTCTTC
length: 14; D: TRBD1; J: TRBJ1-2; V: TRBV5-1; size: many; CDR3: CASSLDRGGYGYTF; DNA: TGCGCCAGCAGCTTGGACAGGGGTGGCTATGGCTACACCTTC
length: 15; D: TRBD1; J: TRBJ1-5; V: TRBV4-1; size: -; CDR3: CASSLRTGSNQPQHF; DNA: TGCGCCAGCAGCTTGCGGACAGGCAGCAATCAGCCCCAGCATTTT
length: 14; D: -; J: TRBJ1-1; V: TRBV6-6; size: few; CDR3: CASSPQGMNTEAFF; DNA: TGTGCCAGCAGCCCCCAGGGTATGAACACTGAAGCTTTCTTT
length: 16; D: -; J: TRBJ1-5; V: TRBV6-6; size: -; CDR3: CASSYSKTESNQPQHF; DNA: TGTGCCAGCAGTTACTCGAAGACCGAGAGCAATCAGCCCCAGCATTTT
length: 19; D: -; J: TRBJ2-3; V: TRBV5-1; size: few; CDR3: CASSLVITGLARTADTQYF; DNA: TGCGCCAGCAGCTTGGTGATAACGGGGTTGGCGCGGACCGCGGATACGCAGTATTTT
length: 17; D: TRBD1; J: TRBJ2-6; V: TRBV6-5; size: few; CDR3: CASSTTGTVSGANVLTF; DNA: TGTGCCAGCAGTACGACCGGGACAGTCTCTGGGGCCAACGTCCTGACTTTC
length: 15; D: TRBD2; J: TRBJ2-5; V: TRBV7-9; size: -; CDR3: CASNSGTSAQETQYF; DNA: TGTGCCAGCAACTCTGGGACTAGCGCACAAGAGACCCAGTACTTC
length: 15; D: -; J: TRBJ2-7; V: TRBV9; size: few; CDR3: CASSVDRDLSYEQYF; DNA: TGTGCCAGCAGCGTAGACAGGGACCTCTCCTACGAGCAGTACTTC
length: 13; D: -; J: TRBJ2-7; V: TRBV29-1; size: -; CDR3: CSVLPGPNYEQYF; DNA: TGCAGCGTTCTTCCGGGACCAAACTACGAGCAGTACTTC
length: 18; D: TRBD2; J: TRBJ2-1; V: TRBV11-2; size: -; CDR3: CASSLGRTSGSSHNEQFF; DNA: TGTGCCAGCAGCTTAGGTAGGACTAGCGGGAGTTCCCACAATGAGCAGTTCTTC
length: 15; D: TRBD1; J: TRBJ1-5; V: TRBV5-5; size: -; CDR3: CASSWGQGVNQPQHF; DNA: TGTGCCAGCAGCTGGGGACAGGGGGTGAATCAGCCCCAGCATTTT
length: 14; D: TRBD2; J: TRBJ2-2; V: TRBV9; size: -; CDR3: CASSASGSTGELFF; DNA: TGTGCCAGCAGCGCTAGCGGGAGCACCGGGGAGCTGTTTTTT